The entry below describes one T cell receptor (beta chain). This clonotype was seen repeatedly, ten times or more. The target of this receptor is not known. No base qualities exist here, and no much larger clone lies one base off it. The TCR beta CDR3 regions were amplified from RNA transcripts. The TCR CDR3 was subjected to a first round of RT-PCR using the HTBI primer set and the Qiagen OneStep RT-PCR kit. The libraries were constructed in a second round of multiplex PCR and then size-selected and purified. Sequencing of the libraries was done on an Illumina HiSeq2000 using paired-end 100 bp reads. As for the original processing: SOAPnuke was used to process the raw data, throwing out any read that contained adapters or uncalled bases, had a mean Phred below 15, or lacked an exact constant-primer or identifier match. COPE v1.2.5 was used to merge the high-quality paired reads, and each unique nucleotide sequence was defined as a clonotype. Clonotypes were aligned to IMGT TRBV, TRBD and TRBJ reference segments using MiTCR v1.1. Analysis was restricted to V-J combinations with a frequency above 0.0001, which covered approximately 99% of repertoires. The TCS score was defined as F50 (clonal expansion) divided by E x V (chaos), with BLOSUM62-based TCRdist calculated between CDR3 peptides within each V-J. Welch's t-statistics and random forest reduced fewer than 550 V-J features to 10 to 15, which were used in a naive Bayes classifier (R e1071). The public sequencing data were trimmed at Q25 with fastp and processed into clonotypes with MiXCR by TCRdb, which kept only in-frame beta chains. Duplicate CDR3 protein sequences are folded into a single record with the most common DNA and genes. It is TCRdb's table, rather than the study itself, that gives the V and J calls and clone size. Recorded for this sample are 600,000 or so distinct CDR3 sequences; approximately 15% of them occurred a single time. Around 7% of the sample is held by the ten biggest clonotypes.

This record belongs to a study of T cells in Graves' hyperthyroidism and ophthalmopathy (dated by TCRdb to between 2018 and 2021). The study in broad terms: Peripheral blood samples were taken at the time of initial diagnosis, prior to any treatment. The 80 to 100 discovery patients were randomly divided into training and test sets at a 7:3 ratio. Prospective prediction of ophthalmopathy was tested in an independent validation cohort consisting of about 19 hyperthyroidism patients and some 15 patients who later progressed to ophthalmopathy. After blood sampling, hyperthyroidism patients were treated with methimazole at a starting dose of 30 mg daily, and ophthalmopathy patients were treated with high-dose intravenous methylprednisolone. Thyroid tissue and blood T-cell repertoires from roughly 6 Graves' hyperthyroidism patients were also compared in the study. The paper describes TCR Vbeta CDR3 sequencing of about 140 peripheral blood samples, made up of about 40 ophthalmopathy patients, roughly 80 hyperthyroidism patients and around 17 progressor patients. To identify distinguishing TCR V-J signatures, a discovery cohort of 100 patients was used, comprising approximately 40 with Graves' ophthalmopathy and 57 with stable Graves' hyperthyroidism.

In the ophthalmopathy patients, disease was moderately to severely active, with a Clinical Activity Score of 3 or more, a NOSPECS grade of 4 or more, and a duration of less than 3 months. The study excluded patients with uncontrolled infections, other autoimmune diseases, pregnancy or lactation. Diagnoses were established on the basis of clinical symptoms, serum thyroxine and TRAb, thyroid ultrasound, and orbital computed tomography. PBMCs were separated from roughly 10 ml of fresh peripheral blood using Ficoll-Paque density gradient centrifugation. Total RNA was extracted using Trizol reagent, and RNA quality was assessed on an Agilent 2100 Bioanalyzer. The paper as a whole reports these results and caveats: A 13 V-J signature model separated ophthalmopathy from stable hyperthyroidism, with approximately 87% sensitivity and 81.08% specificity in cross-validation and 80%/75% in testing. Most expanded thyroid clonotypes (frequency above 0.001) were also detected in blood, suggesting blood repertoires may reflect thyroid immune responses. No statistical method was used to fix the sample size in advance, and group allocation was not hidden from the investigators. During validation, the model predicted progression to ophthalmopathy a median of roughly six months ahead of onset, with more than 60% sensitivity and 72% to 85% specificity.

The junction shows trimming of 4 bases on V and 0 bases on J, plus 14 bases between the germline ends. Via the germline V gene, CDR1 is SGDLS and CDR2 YYNGEE. The CDR3 covers 16 residues, taking in both the cysteine and the phenylalanine. CDR3 DNA is the only sequence kept; it has 48 bases, read in frame from the first base. The chain joins TRBV9 to TRBJ2-1; possibly the D gene is TRBD2, per 5 matching bases. The sequenced sample consisted of blood. This TCR came from a woman younger than 35 with Graves' ophthalmopathy. The nucleotide sequence is TGTGCCAGCAGCCCCTTACGAGGGAGCTCCTACAATGAGCAGTTCTTC. Its product reads: CASSPLRGSSYNEQFF.